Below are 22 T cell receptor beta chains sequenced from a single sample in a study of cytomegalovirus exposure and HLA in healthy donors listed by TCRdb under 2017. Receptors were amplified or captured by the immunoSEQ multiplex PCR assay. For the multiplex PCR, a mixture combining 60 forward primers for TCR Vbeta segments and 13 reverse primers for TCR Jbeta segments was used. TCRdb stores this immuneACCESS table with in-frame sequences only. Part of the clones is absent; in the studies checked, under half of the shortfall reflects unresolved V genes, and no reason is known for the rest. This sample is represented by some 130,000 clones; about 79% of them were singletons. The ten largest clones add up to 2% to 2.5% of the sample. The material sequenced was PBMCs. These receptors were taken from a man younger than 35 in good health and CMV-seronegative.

The CDR3 is CAQGEGNGGELFF. The CDR3 bases are TGTGCTCAAGGGGAGGGTAATGGCGGGGAGCTGTTTTTT. The V and J genes are TRBV30 and TRBJ2-2; 7 bases match TRBD2. CDR1 and CDR2 (germline): GTSNPN, SVGIG (reference sequence). This CDR3 comprises 13 residues.

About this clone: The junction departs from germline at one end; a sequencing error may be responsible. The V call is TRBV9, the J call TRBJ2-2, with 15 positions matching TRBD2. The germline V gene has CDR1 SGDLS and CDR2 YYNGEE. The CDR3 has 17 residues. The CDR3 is CASSASGTSGRTGEPFF. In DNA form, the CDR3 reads TGTGCCAGCAGCGCCTCTGGGACTAGCGGGAGGACCGGGGAGCCGTTTTTT.

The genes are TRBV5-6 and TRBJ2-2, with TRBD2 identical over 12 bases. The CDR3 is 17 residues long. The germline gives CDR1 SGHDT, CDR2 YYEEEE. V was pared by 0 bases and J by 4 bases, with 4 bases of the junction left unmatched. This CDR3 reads CASSLATSGRFTGELFF. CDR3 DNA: TGTGCCAGCAGCTTGGCCACTAGCGGGAGGTTCACCGGGGAGCTGTTTTTT. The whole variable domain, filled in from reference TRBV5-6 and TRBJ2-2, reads DAGVTQSPTHLIKTRGQQVTLRCSPKSGHDTVSWYQQALGQGPQFIFQYYEEEERQRGNFPDRFSGHQFPNYSSELNVNALLLGDSALYLCASSLATSGRFTGELFFGEGSRLTVL.

The CDR3 sequence is CASSMGQGVKYEQYF. CDR3 nucleotide sequence: TGTGCCAGTAGTATGGGACAGGGGGTTAAGTACGAGCAGTACTTC. The chain combines TRBV19 with TRBJ2-7; 11 bases map to TRBD1. With 3 bases clipped from V and 4 bases from J, the junction kept 5 bases outside the gene matches. Germline CDR1 LNHDA, CDR2 SQIVND (reference sequence). CDR3 length: 15 residues.

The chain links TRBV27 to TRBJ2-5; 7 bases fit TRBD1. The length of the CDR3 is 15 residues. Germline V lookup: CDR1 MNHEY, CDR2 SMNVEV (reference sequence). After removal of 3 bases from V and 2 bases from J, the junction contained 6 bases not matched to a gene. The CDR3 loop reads CASSFAMTGQETQYF. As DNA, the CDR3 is TGTGCCAGCAGTTTTGCCATGACAGGGCAAGAGACCCAGTACTTC.

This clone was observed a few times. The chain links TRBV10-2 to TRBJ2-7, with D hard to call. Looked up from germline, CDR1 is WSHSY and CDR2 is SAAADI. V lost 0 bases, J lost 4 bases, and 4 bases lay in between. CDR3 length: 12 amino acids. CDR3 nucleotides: TGCGCCAGCAGTGAGTCTCGGTACGAGCAGTACTTC. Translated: CASSESRYEQYF.

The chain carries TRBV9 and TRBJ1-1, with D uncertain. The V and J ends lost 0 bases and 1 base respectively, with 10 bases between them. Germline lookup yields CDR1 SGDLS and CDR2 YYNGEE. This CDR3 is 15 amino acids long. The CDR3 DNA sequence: TGTGCCAGCAGCGTAGTGACACAAACGAACACTGAAGCTTTCTTT. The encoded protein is CASSVVTQTNTEAFF.

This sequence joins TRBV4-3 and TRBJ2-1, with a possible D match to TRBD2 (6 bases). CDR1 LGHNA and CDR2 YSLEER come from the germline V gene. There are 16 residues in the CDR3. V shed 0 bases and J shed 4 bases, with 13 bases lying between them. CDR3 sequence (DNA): TGCGCCAGCAGCCAAGAAGCGTCTAGCGCTTACAATGAGCAGTTCTTC. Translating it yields CASSQEASSAYNEQFF.

CDR3 sequence: CASSLFSAGKYEQFF. The DNA of the CDR3 is TGTGCCAGCAGTTTATTTTCGGCGGGAAAATACGAGCAGTTCTTC. This chain uses TRBV28 with TRBJ2-1; maybe TRBD2 (6 bases). Germline lookup yields CDR1 MDHEN and CDR2 SYDVKM. The germline V and J ends were trimmed by 1 base and 10 bases, with 17 bases remaining between them. The CDR3 is 15 residues long.

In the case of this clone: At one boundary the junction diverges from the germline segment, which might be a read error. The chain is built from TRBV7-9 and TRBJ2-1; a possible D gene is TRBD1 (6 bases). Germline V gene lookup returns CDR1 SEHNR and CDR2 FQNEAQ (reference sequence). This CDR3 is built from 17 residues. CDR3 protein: CSSSLDRWGTPYNEQFF. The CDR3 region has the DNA TGTTCCAGCAGCTTAGATCGATGGGGGACACCCTACAATGAGCAGTTCTTC.

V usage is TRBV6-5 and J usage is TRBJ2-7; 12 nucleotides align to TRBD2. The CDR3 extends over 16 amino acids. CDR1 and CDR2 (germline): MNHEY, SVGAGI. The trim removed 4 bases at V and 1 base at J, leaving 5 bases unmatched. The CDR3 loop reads CASSSSGLAGSYEQYF. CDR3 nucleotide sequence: TGTGCCAGCAGTTCCTCCGGACTAGCGGGATCCTACGAGCAGTACTTC.

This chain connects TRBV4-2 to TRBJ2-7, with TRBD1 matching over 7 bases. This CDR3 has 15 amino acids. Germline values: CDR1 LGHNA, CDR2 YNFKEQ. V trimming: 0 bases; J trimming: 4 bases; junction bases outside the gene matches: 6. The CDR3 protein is CASSQDAQGSYEQYF. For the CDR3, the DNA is TGTGCCAGCAGCCAAGACGCACAGGGGTCTTACGAGCAGTACTTC.

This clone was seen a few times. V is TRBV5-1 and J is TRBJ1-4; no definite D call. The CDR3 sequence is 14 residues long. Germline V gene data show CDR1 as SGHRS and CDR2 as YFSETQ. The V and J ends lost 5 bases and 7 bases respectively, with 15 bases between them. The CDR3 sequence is CASSLGGLSEKLFF. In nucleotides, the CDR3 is TGCGCCAGCAGTCTAGGAGGATTGAGTGAAAAACTGTTTTTT.

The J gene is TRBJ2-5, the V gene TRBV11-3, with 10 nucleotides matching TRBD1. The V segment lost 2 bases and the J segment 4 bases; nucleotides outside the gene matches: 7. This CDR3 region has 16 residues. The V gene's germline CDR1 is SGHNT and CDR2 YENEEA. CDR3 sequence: CASSLMGQGLAETQYF. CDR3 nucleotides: TGTGCCAGCAGCTTAATGGGACAGGGGTTAGCAGAGACCCAGTACTTC.

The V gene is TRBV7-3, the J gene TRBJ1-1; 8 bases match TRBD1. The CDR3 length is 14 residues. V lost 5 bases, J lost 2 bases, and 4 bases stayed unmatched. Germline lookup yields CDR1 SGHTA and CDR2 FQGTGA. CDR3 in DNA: TGTGCCAGCAGCCCCCAGGGGGCAAACACTGAAGCTTTCTTT. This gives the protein CASSPQGANTEAFF.

CDR3 nucleotide sequence: TGTGCCAGCAGTGAATCGGGATATGACTATGGCTACACCTTC. Amino acids: CASSESGYDYGYTF. The chain combines TRBV2 with TRBJ1-2; D not certain. Trimming took 2 bases from V and 3 from J, leaving 10 bases between them. Germline V gene data show CDR1 as SNHLY and CDR2 as FYNNEI. This CDR3 comprises 14 residues.

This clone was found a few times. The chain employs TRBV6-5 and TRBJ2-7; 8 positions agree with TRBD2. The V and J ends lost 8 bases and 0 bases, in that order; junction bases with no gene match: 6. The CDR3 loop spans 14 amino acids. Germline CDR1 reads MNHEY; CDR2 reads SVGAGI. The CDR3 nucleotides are TGTGCCAGCTTAGACAGCGGGAGCTCCTACGAGCAGTACTTC. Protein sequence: CASLDSGSSYEQYF.

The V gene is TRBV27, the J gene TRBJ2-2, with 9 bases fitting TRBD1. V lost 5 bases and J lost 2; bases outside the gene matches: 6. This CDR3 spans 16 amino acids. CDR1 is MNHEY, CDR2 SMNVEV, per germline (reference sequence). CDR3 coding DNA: TGTGCCAGCAGTCCGGGGGACAGGGTAAACACCGGGGAGCTGTTTTTT. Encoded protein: CASSPGDRVNTGELFF.

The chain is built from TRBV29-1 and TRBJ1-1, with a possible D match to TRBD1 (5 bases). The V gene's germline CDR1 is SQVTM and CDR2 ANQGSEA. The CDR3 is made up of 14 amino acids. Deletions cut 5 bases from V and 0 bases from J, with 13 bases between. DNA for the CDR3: TGCAGCGTTACTGTGACAGATATGAACACTGAAGCTTTCTTT. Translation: CSVTVTDMNTEAFF.

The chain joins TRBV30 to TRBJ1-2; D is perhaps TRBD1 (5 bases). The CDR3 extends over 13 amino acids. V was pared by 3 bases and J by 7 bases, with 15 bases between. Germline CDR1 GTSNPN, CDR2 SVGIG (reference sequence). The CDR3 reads CAWRAVLGGGYTF. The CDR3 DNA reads TGTGCCTGGAGGGCCGTCTTGGGGGGTGGCTACACCTTC.

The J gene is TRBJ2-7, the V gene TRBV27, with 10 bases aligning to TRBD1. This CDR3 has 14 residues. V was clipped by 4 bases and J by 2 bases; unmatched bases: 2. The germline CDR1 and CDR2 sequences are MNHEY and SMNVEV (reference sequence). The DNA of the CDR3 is TGTGCCAGCAGTTCCGGACAGGGGGCCTACGAGCAGTACGTC. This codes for CASSSGQGAYEQYV.

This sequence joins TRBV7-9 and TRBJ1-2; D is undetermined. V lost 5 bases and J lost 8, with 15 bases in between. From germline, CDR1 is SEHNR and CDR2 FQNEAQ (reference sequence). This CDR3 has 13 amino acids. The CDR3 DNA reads TGTGCCAGCAGCCCACAAGTTGAGGAAGGCTACACCTTC. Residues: CASSPQVEEGYTF.